Presented here are 29 T cell receptor beta chains from one specimen sequenced in a study of cytomegalovirus exposure and HLA in healthy donors. The PCR was carried out with 60 Vbeta primers and 13 Jbeta primers. Assay: immunoSEQ multiplex PCR; the TCRdb copy retains only in-frame clones and omits some. The sample lists approximately 130,000 clones, approximately 84% occurring once. The source material was PBMCs. These receptors were taken from a boy younger than 10 in good health and CMV-seronegative.

This sequence joins TRBV4-1 and TRBJ2-1, with D unclear. This CDR3 spans 17 amino acids. V was trimmed by 3 bases and J by 0 bases, leaving 15 bases between them. Germline CDR1 MGHRA, CDR2 YSYEKL. Here the CDR3 DNA reads TGCGCCAGCAGCCATCCCTCGAGGCGGAGCTCCTACAATGAGCAGTTCTTC. This codes for CASSHPSRRSSYNEQFF.

The rearrangement joins TRBV11-3 to TRBJ2-7, with 9 bases fitting TRBD2. This CDR3 is built from 15 residues. Germline lookup yields CDR1 SGHNT and CDR2 YENEEA. V shed 2 bases and J 3 bases; nucleotides not matched to a gene: 5. CDR3 coding DNA: TGTGCCAGCAGCTTAAGGCGGGAGGGCCTCTACGAGCAGTACGTC. This encodes CASSLRREGLYEQYV.

The J gene is TRBJ2-7, the V gene TRBV6-1; 11 bases agree with TRBD1. CDR3 length: 14 residues. Germline V gives CDR1 MNHNS, CDR2 SASEGT. The ends lost 6 bases at V and 3 bases at J; junction bases unmatched: 4. CDR3 bases: TGTGCCAGCAGGGAGGGGACAGGGGGCTACGAGCAGTACGTC. Its translation: CASREGTGGYEQYV.

The chain recombines TRBV10-3 with TRBJ1-1; 8 nucleotides line up with TRBD1. The V gene end was trimmed by 6 bases and the J gene end by 5 bases; junction bases not matched to a gene: 8. The germline gives CDR1 ENHRY, CDR2 SYGVKD. The CDR3 extends over 14 amino acids. CDR3 sequence: CAIRMDREWTEAFF. The CDR3 DNA reads TGTGCCATCAGGATGGACAGGGAATGGACTGAAGCTTTCTTT.

J is TRBJ2-5 and V is TRBV6-5, with D possibly TRBD2 on 6 matching bases. V gave up 2 bases and J gave up 2 bases, with 9 bases separating them. The CDR3 runs to 14 residues. Germline V lookup: CDR1 MNHEY, CDR2 SVGAGI. The CDR3 DNA sequence: TGTGCCAGCAGTTACCGCGGACTACAAGAGACCCAGTACTTC. Translating gives CASSYRGLQETQYF.

The rearrangement links TRBV13 to TRBJ2-3, with TRBD2 matching 7 bases. V shed 5 bases, J shed 2 bases, and the junction held 10 bases outside the gene matches. This CDR3 is 16 amino acids long. CDR1 is PRHDT and CDR2 is FYEKMQ in the germline V gene (reference sequence). CDR3 bases: TGTGCCAGCAGCCGACGGCTAGCGGCCCTCACAGATACGCAGTATTTT. Its translation is CASSRRLAALTDTQYF.

V usage is TRBV30 and J usage is TRBJ2-1; TRBD1 aligns across 10 bases. In germline, CDR1 is GTSNPN, CDR2 SVGIG (reference sequence). The CDR3 runs 15 residues. V was pared by 3 bases and J by 6 bases, with 8 bases of the junction left unmatched. The CDR3 DNA reads TGTGCCTGGAGCCGGGACAGGGGCAGGAGCAATGAGCAGTTCTTC. It yields the protein CAWSRDRGRSNEQFF.

The chain carries TRBV5-4 and TRBJ1-2; D gene ambiguous. Germline-derived CDR1 and CDR2 are SGHNT and YYREEE (reference sequence). V lost 4 bases, J lost 0 bases, and 13 bases lay in between. The CDR3 covers 15 residues. The CDR3 loop reads CASSPWEGANYGYTF. The CDR3 bases are TGTGCCAGCAGCCCCTGGGAGGGAGCTAACTATGGCTACACCTTC.

The chain joins TRBV5-1 to TRBJ2-3; TRBD2 matches at 9 bases. The germline V gene has CDR1 SGHRS and CDR2 YFSETQ. The CDR3 consists of 19 residues. J lost 1 base, V lost 3 bases, and 15 bases had no gene match. The CDR3 loop is CASSSSGGNPNRRTDTQYF. The CDR3 DNA sequence: TGCGCCAGCAGCTCCAGCGGGGGGAACCCAAACCGACGCACAGATACGCAGTATTTT. Complete variable domain (other parts from reference TRBV5-1 and TRBJ2-3): KAGVTQTPRYLIKTRGQQVTLSCSPISGHRSVSWYQQTPGQGLQFLFEYFSETQRNKGNFPGRFSGRQFSNSRSEMNVSTLELGDSALYLCASSSSGGNPNRRTDTQYFGPGTRLTVL.

V is TRBV19 and J is TRBJ2-7, with D tentatively TRBD2 (5 bases). CDR3 size: 13 residues. Germline V gene sequence: CDR1 LNHDA, CDR2 SQIVND (reference sequence). V was clipped by 3 bases and J by 2 bases, with 8 bases between them. CDR3 residues: CASSMEETYEQYF. CDR3 sequence (DNA): TGTGCCAGTAGTATGGAGGAGACCTACGAGCAGTACTTC.

This clone has more than one count but fewer than ten. CDR3 sequence: CASSGGYGYTF. The CDR3 DNA sequence: TGTGCCAGCAGCGGAGGATATGGCTACACCTTC. The rearrangement links TRBV9 to TRBJ1-2; D is ambiguous. Germline V gene sequence: CDR1 SGDLS, CDR2 YYNGEE. CDR3 length equals 11 residues. The ends were cut back, 3 bases at V and 5 bases at J, with 5 bases in the middle.

The chain recombines TRBV4-3 with TRBJ2-1, with 10 bases identical to TRBD1. This CDR3 region has 15 residues. Germline values: CDR1 LGHNA, CDR2 YSLEER. The V gene end was trimmed by 4 bases and the J gene end by 6 bases; junction bases not matched to a gene: 6. CDR3 bases: TGCGCCAGCAGCCTCCGGGACAGGGGTTTCAATGAGCAGTTCTTC. As protein: CASSLRDRGFNEQFF.

The chain is built from TRBV9 and TRBJ2-2, with D possibly TRBD1 on 5 matching bases. The CDR3 spans 13 residues. Trimming cost V 5 bases and J 4 bases, with 9 bases left between them. Germline CDR1 reads SGDLS; CDR2 reads YYNGEE. CDR3 region: CASRGPGTGELFF. The CDR3 nucleotides are TGTGCCAGCAGGGGGCCGGGCACCGGGGAGCTGTTTTTT.

This clone was detected a few times. One junction end does not reproduce the germline sequence, and a read error may be involved. The chain recombines TRBV6-4 with TRBJ2-6; a possible D gene is TRBD1 (5 bases). From germline, CDR1 is MRHNA and CDR2 SNTAGT. This CDR3 is built from 17 residues. CDR3 sequence reads: CASSYSDSSSGANVLTF. CDR3 DNA sequence: TGTGCCAGCAGTTACTCCGACAGTTCCTCTGGGGCCAACGTCCTGACTTTC.

The chain employs TRBV19 and TRBJ1-2, with D uncertain. Trimming cost V 6 bases and J 4 bases, with 18 bases left between them. CDR3 size: 15 residues. Germline V gives CDR1 LNHDA, CDR2 SQIVND (reference sequence). The CDR3 is CASRKIPYSGYGYTF. The CDR3 DNA reads TGTGCCAGTAGAAAGATTCCCTACAGTGGCTATGGCTACACCTTC. The whole variable domain, filled in from reference TRBV19 and TRBJ1-2, reads DGGITQSPKYLFRKEGQNVTLSCEQNLNHDAMYWYRQDPGQGLRLIYYSQIVNDFQKGDIAEGYSVSREKKESFPLTVTSAQKNPTAFYLCASRKIPYSGYGYTFGSGTRLTVV.

This clone was detected once. V gene TRBV6-1 combines with J gene TRBJ1-5; 8 bases map to TRBD1. V shed 2 bases, J shed 6 bases, and the junction held 6 bases outside the gene matches. This CDR3 has 15 residues. The germline V gene encodes CDR1 MNHNS and CDR2 SASEGT. CDR3 protein: CASSEWGRGRQPQHF. The CDR3 DNA follows: TGTGCCAGCAGTGAATGGGGCAGGGGGCGTCAGCCCCAGCATTTT.

The chain employs TRBV7-9 and TRBJ2-2; 9 nucleotides align to TRBD1. The ends lost 1 base at V and 5 bases at J; junction bases unmatched: 5. Germline V gene data show CDR1 as SEHNR and CDR2 as FQNEAQ (reference sequence). CDR3 length equals 16 residues. The CDR3 DNA reads TGTGCCAGCAGCTTAGGGTCCGGGACAGGGACCGGGGAGCTGTTTTTT. This sequence encodes CASSLGSGTGTGELFF. Based on the CDR3 plus reference TRBV7-9 and TRBJ2-2, the full variable domain is DTGVSQNPRHKITKRGQNVTFRCDPISEHNRLYWYRQTLGQGPEFLTYFQNEAQLEKSRLLSDRFSAERPKGSFSTLEIQRTEQGDSAMYLCASSLGSGTGTGELFFGEGSRLTVL.

The rearrangement links TRBV7-9 to TRBJ1-4; 7 bases match TRBD1. The germline V gene has CDR1 SEHNR and CDR2 FQNEAQ (reference sequence). Germline trimming cut 8 bases from V and 7 bases from J; bases unmatched to any gene: 16. The CDR3 loop spans 16 amino acids. The chain's CDR3 is CASVRFEGAIGEKLFF. The DNA of the CDR3 is TGTGCCAGCGTCAGGTTTGAGGGGGCAATTGGTGAAAAACTGTTTTTT.

The V and J genes are TRBV18 and TRBJ1-1, with TRBD1 matching over 8 bases. Germline V gene lookup returns CDR1 KGHSH and CDR2 LQKENI. V lost 2 bases, J lost 1 base, and 6 bases stayed unmatched. The CDR3 contains 16 residues. The CDR3 here is CASSPYRGASNTEAFF. The CDR3 nucleotides read TGTGCCAGCTCACCATACAGGGGGGCCTCGAACACTGAAGCTTTCTTT. The full variable domain, completed using reference TRBV18 and TRBJ1-1, is NAGVMQNPRHLVRRRGQEARLRCSPMKGHSHVYWYRQLPEEGLKFMVYLQKENIIDESGMPKERFSAEFPKEGPSILRIQQVVRGDSAAYFCASSPYRGASNTEAFFGQGTRLTVV.

The gene calls are TRBV7-2 and TRBJ1-6; TRBD1 agrees at 7 bases. This CDR3 is built from 15 residues. The germline CDR1 and CDR2 sequences are SGHTA and FQGNSA. V shed 6 bases and J 2 bases; nucleotides not matched to a gene: 4. The CDR3 sequence is CASRLTGAYNSPLHF. CDR3 DNA sequence: TGTGCCAGCAGGCTCACAGGGGCCTATAATTCACCCCTCCACTTT.

V usage is TRBV6-5 and J usage is TRBJ1-6; 7 bases are a match to TRBD1. J was trimmed by 6 bases and V by 2 bases; bases with no gene match: 4. Germline lookup yields CDR1 MNHEY and CDR2 SVGAGI. The CDR3 sequence is 15 residues long. CDR3 amino acids: CASSYVRDSNSPLHF. The CDR3 DNA is TGTGCCAGCAGTTACGTCCGGGACAGTAATTCACCCCTCCACTTT.

This chain connects TRBV7-2 to TRBJ2-3; no definite D call. The CDR3 is 15 amino acids. V was shortened by 0 bases and J by 9 bases, with 16 bases between the two germline ends. CDR1 and CDR2 (germline): SGHTA, FQGNSA. CDR3 protein: CASSLAVRRSRTQYF. Here the CDR3 DNA reads TGTGCCAGCAGCTTAGCGGTGCGCCGGAGTCGGACGCAGTATTTT.

The J gene is TRBJ1-1, the V gene TRBV6-1, with 7 bases matching TRBD1. Losses at the gene ends were 6 bases for V and 0 bases for J; bases not matched to a gene: 4. Germline loops: CDR1 MNHNS, CDR2 SASEGT. The CDR3 has 14 residues. Here the CDR3 DNA reads TGTGCCAGCAGCGAGGACAGGTTGAACACTGAAGCTTTCTTT. It translates to CASSEDRLNTEAFF.

The chain links TRBV6-5 to TRBJ2-5; 7 nucleotides align to TRBD1. V lost 2 bases, J lost 4 bases, and 7 bases stayed unmatched. Germline V lookup: CDR1 MNHEY, CDR2 SVGAGI. The CDR3 has 15 residues. The DNA of the CDR3 is TGTGCCAGCAGTTACGACAGGGTGCTGATAGAGACCCAGTACTTC. Amino acids: CASSYDRVLIETQYF.

This clone was detected only a few times. The CDR3 loop reads CASSQVGGQIYGYTF. For the CDR3, the DNA is TGCGCCAGCAGCCAAGTCGGGGGACAGATCTATGGCTACACCTTC. The chain combines TRBV4-1 with TRBJ1-2, with 7 bases aligning to TRBD1. The germline gives CDR1 MGHRA, CDR2 YSYEKL. The CDR3 sequence is 15 residues long. The V segment lost 1 base and the J segment 4 bases; nucleotides outside the gene matches: 6.

The chain recombines TRBV4-2 with TRBJ2-3; no firm D call. The germline V gene has CDR1 LGHNA and CDR2 YNFKEQ. Trimming shortened V by 0 bases and J by 7 bases, and 14 bases separated the two germline ends. CDR3 length: 15 amino acids. CDR3 DNA sequence: TGTGCCAGCAGCCAAGATTTCGGCCCAGCGAATACGCAGTATTTT. Translation: CASSQDFGPANTQYF.

The V and J genes are TRBV2 and TRBJ1-1; D is unresolved. Germline V lookup: CDR1 SNHLY, CDR2 FYNNEI. The CDR3 runs 13 residues. Trimming pared 3 bases from V and 1 base from J, leaving 6 bases between. CDR3 amino acids: CASSDRKNTEAFF. The CDR3 nucleotides are TGTGCCAGCAGTGACAGAAAGAACACTGAAGCTTTCTTT.

V gene TRBV7-6 combines with J gene TRBJ1-3, with TRBD1 matching 10 bases. The germline V gene has CDR1 SGHVS and CDR2 FNYEAQ. The CDR3 extends over 14 amino acids. V lost 5 bases, J lost 7 bases, and 5 bases stayed unmatched. The CDR3 DNA reads as TGTGCCAGCAGCCCCTGGACAGGGGGGAACACCATATATTTT. Protein: CASSPWTGGNTIYF.

V is TRBV5-1 and J is TRBJ2-5, with D perhaps matching TRBD1 (5 bases). Germline CDR1 is SGHRS and CDR2 is YFSETQ. The CDR3 contains 11 residues. V was shortened by 7 bases and J by 3 bases, with 7 bases between the two germline ends. The DNA of the CDR3 is TGCGCCAGCGCCAGGGAAGAGACCCAGTACTTC. This sequence encodes CASAREETQYF.